Shown below are 28 T cell receptor beta chains from a single sample sequenced in a study of T cell changes during pregnancy in multiple sclerosis. Generated by immunoSEQ multiplex PCR, the TCRdb table keeps only in-frame clones and is missing some. The table shows more than 65,000 clones, with under 90% occurring only once. The specimen was peripheral blood, collected after pregnancy. Receptors originate from a female donor in good health, enrolled as a control in a pregnancy study.

The CDR3 sequence: CASSGRDRGYGYTF. DNA for the CDR3: TGTGCCAGCAGTGGAAGGGACAGGGGATATGGCTACACCTTC. The gene calls are TRBV6-1 and TRBJ1-2; TRBD1 matches 10 bases. Looked up from germline, CDR1 is MNHNS and CDR2 is SASEGT. V lost 4 bases to trimming and J lost 5 bases; unmatched junction nucleotides: 4. The CDR3 length is 14 residues.

Note on this clone: Other DNA sequences of this sample code for an identical CDR3. V usage is TRBV4-2 and J usage is TRBJ2-7, with 10 bases fitting TRBD1. This CDR3 has 16 residues. Germline V gene data show CDR1 as LGHNA and CDR2 as YNFKEQ. Trimming cost V 0 bases and J 6 bases; bases outside gene matches: 8. The CDR3 region is CASSQDRGQGDGEQYF. The CDR3, as DNA: TGTGCCAGCAGCCAAGATAGAGGACAGGGGGATGGCGAGCAGTACTTC.

The genes are TRBV5-1 and TRBJ2-5, with a tentative D call TRBD2 (6 bases). Germline-derived CDR1 and CDR2 are SGHRS and YFSETQ. The CDR3 runs to 14 residues. Trimming removed 4 bases from V and 3 bases from J, with 13 bases in between. The CDR3 loop is CASSAGTAKETQYF. DNA for the CDR3: TGCGCCAGCAGCGCGGGGACGGCGAAAGAGACCCAGTACTTC.

The CDR3 sequence is CASSYDSFSYEQYF. CDR3 in DNA: TGTGCCAGCAGTTACGACAGCTTCTCCTACGAGCAGTACTTC. This chain uses TRBV6-6 with TRBJ2-7; tentative D call: TRBD1 (5 bases). V lost 2 bases to trimming and J lost 0 bases, with 8 bases between them. CDR3 length: 14 amino acids. The germline CDR1 and CDR2 sequences are MNHNY and SVGAGI (reference sequence).

The DNA of the CDR3 is TGCGCCAGCAGCTTGGCCGGGGGATCAGGGAAGTACACTGAAGCTTTCTTT. The encoded protein is CASSLAGGSGKYTEAFF. The rearrangement uses TRBV5-1 and TRBJ1-1, with D tentatively TRBD1 (5 bases). V lost 0 bases, J lost 3 bases, and 18 bases lay in between. This CDR3 has 17 residues. Per germline, CDR1 SGHRS and CDR2 YFSETQ. Based on the CDR3 plus reference TRBV5-1 and TRBJ1-1, the full variable domain is KAGVTQTPRYLIKTRGQQVTLSCSPISGHRSVSWYQQTPGQGLQFLFEYFSETQRNKGNFPGRFSGRQFSNSRSEMNVSTLELGDSALYLCASSLAGGSGKYTEAFFGQGTRLTVV.

The CDR3 region has the DNA TGCGCCAGCAGCCCGACACTAGCTCCTGGTTCGGGCAATGAGCAGTTCTTC. Translated, it gives CASSPTLAPGSGNEQFF. The V gene is TRBV5-1, the J gene TRBJ2-1; TRBD2 is a possible D gene (6 bases). The CDR3 totals 17 residues. CDR1 SGHRS and CDR2 YFSETQ come from the germline V gene. Trimming left V 4 bases short and J 6 bases short, with 23 bases between.

The chain uses TRBV5-4 and TRBJ2-7; 14 bases agree with TRBD2. Germline loops: CDR1 SGHNT, CDR2 YYREEE (reference sequence). Germline trimming cut 4 bases from V and 7 bases from J; bases unmatched to any gene: 7. This CDR3 is built from 15 residues. CDR3 amino acids: CASSTPGLAGEEQYF. The CDR3 nucleotides read TGTGCCAGCAGCACTCCGGGACTAGCGGGAGAAGAGCAGTACTTC.

This clone was detected only a few times. V and J are TRBV29-1 and TRBJ1-2; 9 bases are a match to TRBD1. The CDR3 is 13 residues long. The V and J ends lost 6 bases and 6 bases, in that order; junction bases with no gene match: 8. Germline-derived CDR1 and CDR2 are SQVTM and ANQGSEA. The CDR3 region has the DNA TGCAGCGTCGCGGGACAGGGAATCGATGGCTACACCTTC. Protein: CSVAGQGIDGYTF.

This rearrangement joins TRBV5-8 to TRBJ2-2, with 8 bases aligning to TRBD1. With V trimmed by 2 bases and J by 6 bases, 6 bases remained unmatched. CDR1 and CDR2 from the germline V gene are SGHTS and YDEGEE. The CDR3 length is 15 residues. The CDR3 loop reads CASSLIRGPAGELFF. Written as DNA, the CDR3 is TGTGCCAGCAGCTTAATCAGGGGGCCCGCCGGGGAGCTGTTTTTT.

V is TRBV6-4 and J is TRBJ2-2; D may be TRBD1 (6 bases). V was trimmed by 4 bases and J by 6 bases, leaving 12 bases between them. The CDR3 is 14 residues long. The germline V gene encodes CDR1 MRHNA and CDR2 SNTAGT. The CDR3 DNA reads as TGTGCCAGCAGTGCCGGAACAGGGCCCGGGGAGCTGTTTTTT. It yields the protein CASSAGTGPGELFF.

The rearrangement joins TRBV5-1 to TRBJ1-4, with 9 bases aligning to TRBD1. The CDR3 is 14 residues long. J was trimmed by 5 bases and V by 2 bases; bases with no gene match: 1. Germline lookup yields CDR1 SGHRS and CDR2 YFSETQ. The CDR3 DNA is TGCGCCAGCAGCTTAGGACAGGGGAATGAAAAACTGTTTTTT. Translated, it gives CASSLGQGNEKLFF.

CDR3 sequence: CASSRPDRDNQPQHF. The CDR3 DNA follows: TGTGCCAGCAGTCGCCCCGACAGGGACAATCAGCCCCAGCATTTT. The J gene is TRBJ1-5, the V gene TRBV6-1, with 7 bases aligning to TRBD1. The germline V gene encodes CDR1 MNHNS and CDR2 SASEGT. The CDR3 totals 15 residues. J gave up 3 bases and V 5 bases, and 7 bases lay outside the gene matches.

The rearrangement uses TRBV10-1 and TRBJ2-7; D might be TRBD2 (6 bases). From germline, CDR1 is WNHNN and CDR2 SYGVQD (reference sequence). The V and J ends lost 6 bases and 6 bases respectively, with 12 bases between them. The CDR3 length is 12 residues. CDR3 sequence reads: CASSQTGLEQYF. For the CDR3, the DNA is TGCGCCAGCAGCCAGACGGGACTCGAGCAGTACTTC.

The chain links TRBV18 to TRBJ1-1; 11 bases match TRBD1. The CDR3 totals 14 residues. The germline gives CDR1 KGHSH, CDR2 LQKENI. The ends lost 5 bases at V and 5 bases at J; junction bases unmatched: 4. The CDR3 nucleotides read TGTGCCAGCTCAGGACAGGGGGCGGGAACTGAAGCTTTCTTT. Translation: CASSGQGAGTEAFF.

The chain is built from TRBV5-4 and TRBJ1-1; the match to TRBD1 covers 9 bases. The CDR3 has 16 residues. Losses at the gene ends were 4 bases for V and 8 bases for J; bases not matched to a gene: 15. From germline, CDR1 is SGHNT and CDR2 YYREEE (reference sequence). CDR3 loop: CASSGGTGNVLMEAFF. The CDR3 DNA reads as TGTGCCAGCAGCGGGGGGACAGGGAACGTTTTGATGGAAGCTTTCTTT.

The CDR3 coding sequence is TGTGCCAGTAGTATAGATCCGACAGGAGATACGCAGTATTTT. This sequence encodes CASSIDPTGDTQYF. The J gene is TRBJ2-3, the V gene TRBV19; a weak D match, TRBD1 (6 bases). The CDR3 is made up of 14 amino acids. The germline gives CDR1 LNHDA, CDR2 SQIVND (reference sequence). Trimming cost V 0 bases and J 5 bases, with 9 bases left between them.

The chain uses TRBV7-6 and TRBJ1-6; unclear D gene. This CDR3 comprises 14 residues. Between the trimmed V and J ends, which lost 8 bases and 3 bases, there was a span of 11 bases. The germline gives CDR1 SGHVS, CDR2 FNYEAQ. CDR3 sequence: CASHPGIYNSPLHF. For the CDR3, the DNA is TGTGCCAGCCACCCGGGTATCTATAATTCACCCCTCCACTTT.

CDR3 in DNA: TGCGCCAGCAGACAGGGCGTCCGGGACACTGAAGCTTTCTTT. As protein: CASRQGVRDTEAFF. V gene TRBV4-3 combines with J gene TRBJ1-1; perhaps TRBD1 as D (6 bases). V lost 6 bases and J 3 bases, leaving 14 bases between the germline ends. Germline CDR1 reads LGHNA; CDR2 reads YSLEER. The CDR3 is 14 residues long.

This sequence joins TRBV5-1 and TRBJ1-2; the match to TRBD1 covers 8 bases. The CDR3 totals 14 residues. The germline V gene encodes CDR1 SGHRS and CDR2 YFSETQ. Trimming took 2 bases from V and 2 from J; bases not matched to a gene: 2. The CDR3 here is CASSFGDRNYGYTF. In nucleotides, the CDR3 is TGCGCCAGCAGCTTTGGGGACAGGAACTATGGCTACACCTTC.

This chain joins TRBV12-5 and TRBJ2-7; perhaps TRBD1 as D (5 bases). The V gene lost 6 bases and the J gene lost 2 bases, with 11 bases spanning the gap. CDR3 length equals 13 residues. CDR1 is LGHNT, CDR2 FRNRAP, per germline. CDR3 DNA sequence: TGTGCTAGTGGGGGCGACAGTCCCTACGAGCAGTACTTC. Its protein product is CASGGDSPYEQYF. The full variable domain, in which reference TRBV12-5 and TRBJ2-7 provide the parts outside the CDR3, is DARVTQTPRHKVTEMGQEVTMRCQPILGHNTVFWYRQTMMQGLELLAYFRNRAPLDDSGMPKDRFSAEMPDATLATLKIQPSEPRDSAVYFCASGGDSPYEQYFGPGTRLTVT.

The rearrangement joins TRBV4-3 to TRBJ1-2, with 7 positions matching TRBD1. Germline CDR1 LGHNA, CDR2 YSLEER. V trimming: 6 bases; J trimming: 0 bases; junction bases outside the gene matches: 7. The CDR3 has 15 residues. The CDR3 is CASRPGQETNYGYTF. The CDR3, as DNA: TGCGCCAGCAGACCCGGACAGGAGACTAACTATGGCTACACCTTC.

The V gene is TRBV30, the J gene TRBJ1-4, with unresolved D. There are 12 residues in the CDR3. Germline V gives CDR1 GTSNPN, CDR2 SVGIG (reference sequence). V shed 8 bases and J shed 11 bases, with 18 bases lying between them. The CDR3 DNA reads as TGTGCCCGGGAGGGAACCGCTGGGAAACTGTTTTTT. Translated: CAREGTAGKLFF. The full variable domain, completed using reference TRBV30 and TRBJ1-4, is SQTIHQWPATLVQPVGSPLSLECTVEGTSNPNLYWYRQAAGRGLQLLFYSVGIGQISSEVPQNLSASRPQDRQFILSSKKLLLSDSGFYLCAREGTAGKLFFGSGTQLSVL.

V and J are TRBV7-9 and TRBJ2-1; 8 nucleotides align to TRBD2. With 5 bases clipped from V and 5 bases from J, the junction kept 8 bases outside the gene matches. This CDR3 has 15 amino acids. The V gene's germline CDR1 is SEHNR and CDR2 FQNEAQ (reference sequence). The CDR3 protein is CASSLGRGRHNEQFF. The DNA of the CDR3 is TGTGCCAGCAGCCTCGGGAGGGGGAGGCACAATGAGCAGTTCTTC.

The chain is built from TRBV18 and TRBJ2-1; D might be TRBD2 (6 bases). The germline CDR1 and CDR2 sequences are KGHSH and LQKENI. This CDR3 has 17 residues. Trimming removed 3 bases from V and 2 bases from J, with 17 bases in between. CDR3 bases: TGTGCCAGCTCACCCCCCGGGTCCGGGGGTACCTACAATGAGCAGTTCTTC. Amino acids: CASSPPGSGGTYNEQFF.

This chain connects TRBV18 to TRBJ2-7; D may be TRBD1 (6 bases). This CDR3 comprises 13 residues. V gave up 4 bases and J gave up 3 bases, with 10 bases separating them. Per the germline V gene, CDR1 is KGHSH and CDR2 is LQKENI. CDR3 amino acids: CASSRDTLYEQYF. CDR3 bases: TGTGCCAGCTCACGGGACACCCTCTACGAGCAGTACTTC.

V is TRBV14 and J is TRBJ2-3; D gene uncertain. The CDR3 length is 14 residues. V lost 1 base and J 0 bases, leaving 5 bases between the germline ends. Germline V lookup: CDR1 SGHDN, CDR2 FVKESK. CDR3 nucleotides: TGTGCCAGCAGCCAAGGTTCTAGCACAGATACGCAGTATTTT. Protein sequence: CASSQGSSTDTQYF.

The rearrangement uses TRBV11-3 and TRBJ1-1, with a possible D match to TRBD1 (6 bases). The CDR3 covers 11 residues. CDR1 is SGHNT, CDR2 YENEEA, per germline. V shed 6 bases and J shed 11 bases, with 13 bases lying between them. The CDR3 loop reads CASRLGGAAFF. The DNA of the CDR3 is TGTGCCAGCAGGCTGGGGGGGGCGGCTTTCTTT.

The chain has TRBV30 and TRBJ2-2; perhaps TRBD2 as D (6 bases). Germline V CDR1 and CDR2: GTSNPN, SVGIG (reference sequence). This CDR3 spans 14 amino acids. V dropped 0 bases and J dropped 7 bases, with 12 bases sitting between them. This CDR3 is CAWSVLAGGGELFF. Here the CDR3 DNA reads TGTGCCTGGAGTGTACTAGCCGGGGGCGGGGAGCTGTTTTTT.